This TCR beta chain was identified in a study of T cell repertoires in cytomegalovirus infection. The overall study: Public TCR beta signatures were indicative of both CMV infection and a matching HLA type.

Points on this clonotype: Its antigen is still unknown.

Overall study results and limits: CMV-specific TCR beta clonotypes restricted by HLA-C dominated the ex vivo response. CMV carriers having the relevant HLA were flagged by cumulative public TCR beta family frequency.

One entry per CDR3 protein, called by TCRdb with MiXCR from the reads. The data show about 890,000 distinct CDR3 sequences, roughly 30% seen once. The starting material was cultured CD8+ T cells from PBMCs, obtained from culture after CMV antigen stimulation. This clonotype originated in a human donor in good health (CMV status not recorded). Some clones in this sample may be carry-over from other donors' samples.

The CDR3 DNA is TGCGCCAGCAGCCAGACGGCCGGGACCCCCCTATTGGGCTACACCTTC. Translation: CASSQTAGTPLLGYTF. This rearrangement joins TRBV4-3 to TRBJ1-2, with D perhaps matching TRBD1 (5 bases). The CDR3 loop spans 16 amino acids. V was clipped by 3 bases and J by 8 bases, with 22 bases between them. Germline CDR1 reads LGHNA; CDR2 reads YSLEER.